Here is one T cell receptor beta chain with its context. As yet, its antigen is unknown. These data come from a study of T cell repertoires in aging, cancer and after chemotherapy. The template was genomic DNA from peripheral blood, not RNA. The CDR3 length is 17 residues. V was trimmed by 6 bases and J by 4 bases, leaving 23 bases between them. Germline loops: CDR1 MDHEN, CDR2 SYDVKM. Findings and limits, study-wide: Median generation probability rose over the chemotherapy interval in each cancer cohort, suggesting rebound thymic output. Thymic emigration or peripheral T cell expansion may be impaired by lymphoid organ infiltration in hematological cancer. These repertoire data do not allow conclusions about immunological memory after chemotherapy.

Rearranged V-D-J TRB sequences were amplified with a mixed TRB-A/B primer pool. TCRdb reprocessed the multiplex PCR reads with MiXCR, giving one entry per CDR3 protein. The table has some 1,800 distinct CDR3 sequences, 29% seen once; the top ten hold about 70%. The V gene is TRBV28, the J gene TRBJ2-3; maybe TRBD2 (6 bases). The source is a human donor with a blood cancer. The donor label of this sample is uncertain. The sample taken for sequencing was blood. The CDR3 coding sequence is TGTGCCAGCAGCCCGTACCGGACTATCCGAAGGGCAGATACGCAGTATTTT. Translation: CASSPYRTIRRADTQYF.